Below, one T cell receptor beta chain is given with its context. Its binding antigen is unknown. Base-call qualities are not available, and no considerably larger clone is one nucleotide away. The immunoSEQ Assay, a bias-controlled multiplex PCR, was used to amplify TCRbeta CDR3 regions from genomic DNA. The study's processing was this. The number of nucleated cells in each sample was estimated by amplification of reference gene primers within the assay. To quantify the absolute abundance of each unique TCRbeta CDR3 rearrangement, sequence reads were collapsed and filtered. For each sample, productive Simpson clonality was calculated as the square root of Simpson's diversity index across productive rearrangements. Entries here come from immuneACCESS through TCRdb and include only in-frame sequences with V and J called. Some clones fail to appear in such tables; in the studies checked, an unresolved V gene covers under half of the shortfall, and the cause of the remainder is unknown. V and J calls and clone size come straight from that table; D and trimming were deduced from the DNA. This sample lists 130,000 to 150,000 clones; 65% to 90% were detected once. Jointly, the top ten make up 7.2% of the sample.

This sample is drawn from a study of blood T cell repertoires in COVID-19 (dated by TCRdb to 2018 to 2021). Regarding the study in general: The collaborator samples originated in the United States, Italy and Spain and spanned the acute and convalescent phases of COVID-19. Sample metadata almost always included a de-identified subject ID, COVID-19 status, age in years and sex. The samples were drawn from two sources: the first 160 participants of the ongoing ImmuneRACE study, and 1,254 subjects contributed by 6 global collaborators. Where available, HLA class I and class II types were taken from metadata supplied by the sample provider and were not determined by assay-based typing. The repertoires were made available in a free public database intended to serve as a resource for research on the immune response to SARS-CoV-2. The material from the prospective study consisted of cDNA or gDNA derived from T cells, B-cell-depleted T cells, or PBMCs. Subjects who had been exposed to COVID-19, were actively infected with it, or had recovered from it provided the deeply sampled blood TCRbeta repertoires that made up the dataset.

Each collaborating institution followed its own protocols to collect whole blood in K2EDTA tubes. For TCRbeta analysis, collaborator samples were shipped as frozen whole blood, as isolated PBMCs, or as DNA extracted from either sample type. The germline V gene encodes CDR1 GTSNPN and CDR2 SVGIG (reference sequence). Trimming removed 4 bases from V and 4 bases from J, leaving 17 bases between the germline ends. The cysteine opens and the phenylalanine closes a CDR3 of 15 amino acids. Of all the DNA, just the CDR3 is kept, 45 bases in frame from base 1. Overall study results and their limits: How much clinical and demographic metadata was included differed by source and by participant, and the metadata was provided uncurated.

The sequence derives from a woman aged 50 to 65 in a cohort sampled during active or convalescent COVID-19. Source material: peripheral blood. The chain is made from TRBV30 and TRBJ1-5; the D gene is possibly TRBD1, with 6 bases matching. CDR3 sequence: CAWKKQGVGNQPQHF. The bases read TGTGCCTGGAAGAAACAGGGAGTAGGGAATCAGCCCCAGCATTTT.